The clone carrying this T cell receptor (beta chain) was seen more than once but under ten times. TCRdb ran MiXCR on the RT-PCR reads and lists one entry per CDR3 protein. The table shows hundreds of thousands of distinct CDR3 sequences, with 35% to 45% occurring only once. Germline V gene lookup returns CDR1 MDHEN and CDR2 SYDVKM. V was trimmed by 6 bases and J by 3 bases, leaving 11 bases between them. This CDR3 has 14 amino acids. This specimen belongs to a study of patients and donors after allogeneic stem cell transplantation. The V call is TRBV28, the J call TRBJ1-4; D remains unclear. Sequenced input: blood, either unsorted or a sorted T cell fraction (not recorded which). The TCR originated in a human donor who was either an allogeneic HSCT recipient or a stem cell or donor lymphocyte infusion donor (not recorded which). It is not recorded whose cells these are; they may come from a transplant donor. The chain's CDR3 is CASRWGSSNEKLFF. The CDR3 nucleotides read TGTGCCAGCAGATGGGGATCCTCTAATGAAAAACTGTTTTTT.